This T cell receptor beta chain was recorded in a study of CD8 T cells in Susac syndrome. General observations from the study: The relatively small number of individuals in the TCR sequencing and HLA analysis was acknowledged by the study.

Points on this clonotype: Its target is not known.

The study used treatment-naive patients who had stable or active relapsing-remitting disease as multiple sclerosis controls. This CDR3 is 15 amino acids long. V was pared by 3 bases and J by 5 bases, with 6 bases of the junction left unmatched. Germline loops: CDR1 LNHDA, CDR2 SQIVND (reference sequence). Random hexamers were used to reverse transcribe an amount of about 0.45 to 1 ug RNA. The authors amplified TCR beta CDR3 across 54 Vbeta and 13 Jbeta using immunoSEQ multiplex PCR. TCRdb re-called the immunoSEQ multiplex PCR reads through MiXCR, storing one row per CDR3 protein. The sample yields approximately 230,000 distinct CDR3 sequences, 85% to 95% seen once.

Sequencing used CD4+ T cells from PBMCs. The clonotype was recovered from a human donor with multiple sclerosis. The rearrangement links TRBV19 to TRBJ2-4; TRBD2 agrees at 8 bases. The CDR3 DNA reads as TGTGCCAGTAGTATTCCGGGACTAGGTCAAAACATTCAGTACTTC. Its translation: CASSIPGLGQNIQYF.